The present entry profiles one TCR beta chain with its context. What it binds is unknown. CDR1 is SGHAT, CDR2 FQNNGV, per germline. CDR3 size: 14 residues. The V and J ends lost 3 bases and 4 bases, in that order; junction bases with no gene match: 4. This sample stems from a study of T cells in localized non-small cell lung cancer. Sequencing used immunoSEQ multiplex PCR; TCRdb keeps in-frame clones, though not all of them. The sample holds over 15,000 clones, 89% seen once. Findings and caveats of the study: Detection in adjacent lung was observed for a median roughly 62 of the top 100 tumor clones. Peak T cell clonality was found in uninvolved adjacent lung, exceeding tumor. An association was observed between higher blood T cell density and longer overall survival. Owing to sequencing of a solitary tumor region, heterogeneity cannot be discounted.

Sequences were derived from peripheral blood, sampled before any cancer treatment. This clonotype was obtained from a female donor of 60 years or more with stage III squamous cell lung carcinoma. This chain connects TRBV11-2 to TRBJ2-5; 8 nucleotides align to TRBD1. In DNA form, the CDR3 reads TGTGCCAGCAGCTTCCAGGGGGCGGGAGAGACCCAGTACTTC. Amino acid sequence: CASSFQGAGETQYF. Full variable domain (remainder filled in from reference TRBV11-2 and TRBJ2-5): EAGVAQSPRYKIIEKRQSVAFWCNPISGHATLYWYQQILGQGPKLLIQFQNNGVVDDSQLPKDRFSAERLKGVDSTLKIQPAKLEDSAVYLCASSFQGAGETQYFGPGTRLLVL.